This record looks at one T cell receptor (beta chain) sequence and its context. Study members were between roughly 18 and 100 years old and lived in some 22 US regions. Researchers sorted participants into cohorts using their self-reported clinical history. These data originate in a study of blood T cell repertoires in COVID-19. Losses at the gene ends were 3 bases for V and 1 base for J; bases not matched to a gene: 2. CDR3 length: 15 amino acids. Germline V gene lookup returns CDR1 LNHDA and CDR2 SQIVND (reference sequence). Authors' analysis steps: Cell counts per sample came from amplifying reference gene primers. Measured with immunoSEQ multiplex PCR; TCRdb has only the in-frame clones, and not every one. V and J calls plus clone size are reproduced from that table; the DNA served to infer D and trimming. This table has around 250,000 clones, about 90% appearing once.

This receptor was identified in a human donor in a cohort exposed to, infected with or recovered from COVID-19 (not recorded which). The donor label of this sample is uncertain. Sequencing input: PBMCs or T cells enriched from blood (not recorded which). This rearrangement joins TRBV19 to TRBJ2-3; 9 nucleotides match TRBD2. The CDR3 here is CASSMVAGGTDTQYF. The CDR3 DNA reads TGTGCCAGTAGTATGGTAGCGGGGGGCACAGATACGCAGTATTTT. The variable domain in full, completed from reference TRBV19 and TRBJ2-3, reads DGGITQSPKYLFRKEGQNVTLSCEQNLNHDAMYWYRQDPGQGLRLIYYSQIVNDFQKGDIAEGYSVSREKKESFPLTVTSAQKNPTAFYLCASSMVAGGTDTQYFGPGTRLTVL.